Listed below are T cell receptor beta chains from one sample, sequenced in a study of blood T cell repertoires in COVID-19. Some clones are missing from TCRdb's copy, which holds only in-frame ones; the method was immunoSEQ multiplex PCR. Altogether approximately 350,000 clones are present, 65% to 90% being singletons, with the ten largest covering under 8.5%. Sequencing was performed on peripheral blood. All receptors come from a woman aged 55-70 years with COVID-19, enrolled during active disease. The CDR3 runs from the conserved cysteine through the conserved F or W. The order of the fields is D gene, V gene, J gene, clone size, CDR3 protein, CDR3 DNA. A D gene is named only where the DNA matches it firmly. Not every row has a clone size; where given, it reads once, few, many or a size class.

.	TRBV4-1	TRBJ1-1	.	CASSQDRVGGQTEAFF	TGCGCCAGCAGCCAAGATCGCGTCGGGGGGCAAACTGAAGCTTTCTTT
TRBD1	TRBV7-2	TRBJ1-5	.	CASSPDRSGNQPQHF	TGTGCCAGCAGCCCGGACAGGAGCGGCAATCAGCCCCAGCATTTT
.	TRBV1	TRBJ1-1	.	CTSSQGGARAFF	TGCACCAGCAGCCAAGGAGGTGCGAGGGCTTTCTTT
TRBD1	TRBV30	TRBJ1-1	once	CAWSVLTGARTEAFF	TGTGCCTGGAGTGTACTCACAGGGGCGAGGACTGAAGCTTTCTTT
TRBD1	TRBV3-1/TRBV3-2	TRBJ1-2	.	CASSQRQGDGYTF	TGTGCCAGCAGCCAGCGACAGGGAGATGGCTACACCTTC
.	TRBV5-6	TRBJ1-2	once	CASSLGQQVHGYTF	TGTGCCAGCAGCTTGGGACAGCAGGTCCATGGCTACACCTTC
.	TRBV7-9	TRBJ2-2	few	CASSQGVYGELFF	TGTGCCAGCAGCCAAGGGGTCTACGGGGAGCTGTTTTTT
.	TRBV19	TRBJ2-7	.	CASKEGPSSYEQYF	TGTGCCAGTAAGGAGGGTCCTAGCTCCTACGAGCAGTACTTC
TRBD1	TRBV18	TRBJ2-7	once	CASSPDRGLVEGNF	TGTGCCAGCTCTCCGGACAGGGGCCTGGTGGAGGGGAACTTC
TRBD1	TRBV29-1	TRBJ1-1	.	CSVGSGGLTEAFF	TGCAGCGTGGGTTCAGGGGGTTTGACTGAAGCTTTCTTT
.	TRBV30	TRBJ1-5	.	CAWSVEGRYNQPQHF	TGTGCCTGGTCGGTCGAGGGAAGGTACAATCAGCCCCAGCATTTT
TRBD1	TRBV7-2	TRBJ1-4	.	CASSGWTGRNEKLFF	TGTGCCAGCAGCGGCTGGACAGGGAGAAATGAAAAACTGTTTTTT
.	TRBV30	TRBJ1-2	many	CAWSWKGGASYGYTF	TGTGCCTGGAGTTGGAAAGGGGGGGCTAGCTATGGCTACACCTTC
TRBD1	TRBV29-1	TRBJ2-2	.	CSVGQGNTGELFF	TGCAGCGTTGGACAGGGTAACACCGGGGAGCTGTTTTTT
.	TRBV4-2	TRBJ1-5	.	CASGGVNPNSNQPQHF	TGTGCCAGCGGAGGGGTGAACCCAAATAGCAATCAGCCCCAGCATTTT
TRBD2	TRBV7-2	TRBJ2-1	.	CASSLVPSGGYNEQFF	TGTGCCAGCAGCTTAGTTCCCAGCGGGGGTTACAATGAGCAGTTCTTC
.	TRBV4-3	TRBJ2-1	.	CASSQDVALYNEQFF	TGCGCCAGCAGCCAAGATGTAGCATTGTACAATGAGCAGTTCTTC
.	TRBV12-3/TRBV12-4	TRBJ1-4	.	CASGQGGEKLFF	TGTGCCAGTGGGCAGGGCGGTGAAAAACTGTTTTTT
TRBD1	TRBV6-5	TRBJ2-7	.	CASSDMTGASYEQYF	TGTGCCAGCAGCGATATGACAGGGGCGAGCTACGAGCAGTACTTC
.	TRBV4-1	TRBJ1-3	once	CASSQEQAGRGDTIYF	TGCGCCAGCAGCCAAGAACAGGCAGGGCGCGGGGACACCATATATTTT
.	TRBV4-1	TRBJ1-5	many	CASGNRAGDQPQHF	TGCGCCAGCGGGAACAGGGCTGGGGATCAGCCCCAGCATTTT
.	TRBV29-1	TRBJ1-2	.	CSVDRRTDYGYTF	TGCAGCGTTGACCGCAGGACAGACTATGGCTACACCTTC